The 30 T cell receptor beta chains listed next were all sequenced from one sample in a study of T cells after yellow fever vaccination. TCRdb redid the calling of the 5' RACE reads with MiXCR, one entry per CDR3 protein. In the table there are over 25,000 distinct CDR3 sequences, roughly a tenth of which are singletons. The starting material was PBMCs, either bulk or a sorted T-cell subset (CD4+, CD8+, memory, or dextramer-sorted; not recorded which), obtained around 15 days after the first yellow fever vaccination. The receptors originated from a man between 18 and 35 years old who received the YFV17D yellow fever vaccine.

This clonotype was detected many times. This chain connects TRBV5-1 to TRBJ2-5; D tentatively fits TRBD1 or TRBD2 (5 bases each). Germline lookup yields CDR1 SGHRS and CDR2 YFSETQ. V gave up 1 base and J gave up 4 bases, with 11 bases separating them. This CDR3 comprises 14 residues. CDR3 residues: CASSLKLGVETQYF. The CDR3 DNA follows: TGCGCCAGCAGCTTGAAGTTGGGGGTAGAGACCCAGTACTTC.

A single count supports this clonotype. Being one base from a much bigger clone, this may be a read error. V and J are TRBV5-1 and TRBJ2-3, with D unclear. CDR1 SGHRS and CDR2 YFSETQ come from the germline V gene. The CDR3 length is 16 residues. Trimming took off 3 bases at V and 5 bases at J, with 19 bases between the two ends. CDR3 bases: TGCGCCAGCAGCTCCCGGATATCGACGCCGCAAGATACGCAGTATTTT. Its protein product is CASSSRISTPQDTQYF.

This clonotype was recorded many times. The chain has TRBV4-2 and TRBJ2-7; 10 positions agree with TRBD1. The CDR3 is made up of 14 amino acids. The V and J ends lost 3 bases and 1 base, in that order; junction bases with no gene match: 0. CDR1 and CDR2 (germline): LGHNA, YNFKEQ. The CDR3 DNA reads as TGTGCCAGCAGCCAGGGACAGGGGTCCTACGAGCAGTACTTC. This codes for CASSQGQGSYEQYF.

There are many counts of this clonotype. The rearrangement joins TRBV18 to TRBJ2-3; D is uncertain. CDR1 is KGHSH and CDR2 is LQKENI in the germline V gene. The V end lost 2 bases, the J end lost 3 bases, and 6 bases lay between the germline ends. This CDR3 comprises 13 residues. The CDR3 bases are TGTGCCAGCTCACCATCCCAGACAGATACGCAGTATTTT. Translation: CASSPSQTDTQYF.

This clonotype showed up many times. V gene TRBV7-2 combines with J gene TRBJ1-2, with D perhaps TRBD1 (5 bases). Germline V gives CDR1 SGHTA, CDR2 FQGNSA. The CDR3 contains 12 residues. V lost 2 bases, J lost 8 bases, and 9 bases lay in between. CDR3 region: CASSLQGWGYTF. The CDR3 DNA is TGTGCCAGCAGCTTACAGGGTTGGGGCTACACCTTC.

This clonotype was recorded many times. The CDR3 coding sequence is TGTGCCAGCGGAAGGACTAACTATGGCTACACCTTC. Its protein is CASGRTNYGYTF. V gene TRBV27 combines with J gene TRBJ1-2; D is unclear. V lost 8 bases to trimming and J lost 0 bases, with 7 bases between them. Per the germline V gene, CDR1 is MNHEY and CDR2 is SMNVEV (reference sequence). This CDR3 has 12 amino acids.

This clonotype was recorded a few times. V and J are TRBV20-1 and TRBJ1-2; no firm D call. Germline values: CDR1 DFQATT, CDR2 SNEGSKA (reference sequence). V gave up 3 bases and J gave up 6 bases, with 14 bases separating them. The CDR3 contains 13 residues. CDR3 in amino acids: CSASPPGPHGYTF. CDR3 sequence (DNA): TGCAGTGCTAGCCCCCCTGGGCCCCATGGCTACACCTTC.

This clonotype was picked up many times. The rearrangement links TRBV6-4 to TRBJ2-3; D assignment may be TRBD1 or TRBD2 (5 bases each). CDR1 MRHNA and CDR2 SNTAGT come from the germline V gene. CDR3 size: 14 residues. With 1 base removed from V and 1 base from J, the gap between germline ends came to 6 bases. The CDR3 is CASSDLGGTDTQYF. The DNA for the CDR3 is TGTGCCAGCAGTGACTTGGGGGGCACAGATACGCAGTATTTT.

This clonotype is medium-sized within its sample. The genes are TRBV5-6 and TRBJ2-5; 8 bases match TRBD1. This CDR3 has 14 amino acids. With V trimmed by 4 bases and J by 5 bases, 7 bases remained unmatched. Germline CDR1 is SGHDT and CDR2 is YYEEEE. This chain's CDR3 is CASSTPGTGETQYF. The CDR3 DNA is TGTGCCAGCAGCACACCCGGGACAGGCGAGACCCAGTACTTC.

Comments on this clonotype: It may be a read error: a sequence one base away is much more abundant. This sequence joins TRBV7-9 and TRBJ2-7; no reliable D call. The V gene's germline CDR1 is SEHNR and CDR2 FQNEAQ (reference sequence). The V gene lost 5 bases and the J gene lost 3 bases, with 11 bases spanning the gap. The length of the CDR3 is 13 residues. The CDR3: CASSPWQVYEQYF. Here the CDR3 DNA reads TGTGCCAGCAGCCCGTGGCAGGTCTACGAGCAGTACTTC.

This clonotype has ten or more counts. The genes are TRBV9 and TRBJ1-6; D remains ambiguous. Germline V gene sequence: CDR1 SGDLS, CDR2 YYNGEE. Trimming took off 6 bases at V and 0 bases at J, with 7 bases between the two ends. CDR3 length: 14 amino acids. The CDR3 is CASNGSSYNSPLHF. The CDR3 DNA is TGTGCCAGCAACGGGAGCTCCTATAATTCACCCCTCCACTTT. The variable domain in full, completed from reference TRBV9 and TRBJ1-6, reads DSGVTQTPKHLITATGQRVTLRCSPRSGDLSVYWYQQSLDQGLQFLIQYYNGEERAKGNILERFSAQQFPDLHSELNLSSLELGDSALYFCASNGSSYNSPLHFGNGTRLTVT.

This clonotype was recorded many times. The J gene is TRBJ1-1, the V gene TRBV3-1, with D tentatively TRBD1 (5 bases). V was clipped by 2 bases and J by 5 bases, with 9 bases between them. CDR1 LGHDT and CDR2 YNNKEL come from the germline V gene (reference sequence). The CDR3 has 13 amino acids. For the CDR3, the DNA is TGTGCCAGCAGCCAAAGGGCAGGGACTGAAGCTTTCTTT. Translated, it gives CASSQRAGTEAFF.

This clonotype occurred many times. This chain joins TRBV29-1 and TRBJ1-1, with D possibly matching TRBD1 (5 bases). Germline V lookup: CDR1 SQVTM, CDR2 ANQGSEA. This CDR3 spans 15 amino acids. Trimming removed 6 bases at V and 0 bases at J, with 17 bases between. CDR3 sequence (DNA): TGCAGCGTAGGAACAGGTTGGGGCATGAACACTGAAGCTTTCTTT. Its translation is CSVGTGWGMNTEAFF.

In this sample, this clonotype turned up many times. The V gene is TRBV28, the J gene TRBJ1-2; the D is unclear. Germline loops: CDR1 MDHEN, CDR2 SYDVKM. The CDR3 consists of 13 residues. The V end was cut by 3 bases, the J end by 3 bases, with 8 bases between. Written as DNA, the CDR3 is TGTGCCAGCAGTTTTGGCCACCACTATGGCTACACCTTC. Amino acid sequence: CASSFGHHYGYTF.

This clonotype was counted at least ten times. The gene calls are TRBV2 and TRBJ2-5, with TRBD2 matching 7 bases. CDR1 is SNHLY and CDR2 is FYNNEI in the germline V gene. The V and J ends lost 7 bases and 9 bases, in that order; junction bases with no gene match: 5. This CDR3 is built from 11 residues. Here the CDR3 DNA reads TGTGCCAGCACCGGACTAGGGGCCCAGTACTTC. It yields the protein CASTGLGAQYF.

This clonotype has only one observation. A much larger clone lies a single base off, so this may be a read error. This rearrangement joins TRBV11-2 to TRBJ2-7; D is unclear. Looked up from germline, CDR1 is SGHAT and CDR2 is FQNNGV. This CDR3 has 14 amino acids. CDR3 residues: CAISLGNEGYEQYV. CDR3 nucleotide sequence: TGTGCCATCAGCTTAGGCAACGAAGGCTACGAGCAGTACGTC.

The table lists this clonotype with many counts. This sequence joins TRBV5-1 and TRBJ1-1, with unresolved D. CDR1 SGHRS and CDR2 YFSETQ come from the germline V gene. The length of the CDR3 is 14 residues. Trimming removed 4 bases from V and 1 base from J, with 11 bases in between. CDR3 loop: CASSPTRQNTEAFF. The CDR3 DNA is TGCGCCAGCAGCCCGACCCGGCAGAACACTGAAGCTTTCTTT.

Points on this clonotype: This may be a read error: a much more frequent sequence differs by one nucleotide. The J gene is TRBJ1-3, the V gene TRBV6-5; D uncertain. The CDR3 loop spans 15 amino acids. Germline CDR1 and CDR2: MNHEY and SVGAGI. The CDR3: CGSSYSMSRADTIYF. The CDR3 DNA is TGTGGCAGCAGTTACAGTATGTCGCGCGCAGACACCATATATTTT.

There are many counts of this clonotype. The chain employs TRBV12-3 or TRBV12-4 and TRBJ2-3, with 14 bases lining up with TRBD2. The CDR3 length is 19 residues. V lost 6 bases to trimming and J lost 6 bases; unmatched junction nucleotides: 17. CDR3 DNA: TGTGCCAGCAGGACCGATTACGTGGGACTAGCGGGGGCTTCGGATACGCAGTATTTT. Translated: CASRTDYVGLAGASDTQYF.

This clonotype occurred many times. CDR3 sequence reads: CSAAGTGGGEAFF. The CDR3 nucleotides read TGCAGTGCTGCCGGGACAGGGGGCGGTGAAGCTTTCTTT. This sequence joins TRBV20-1 and TRBJ1-1; 12 positions match TRBD1. The V gene end was trimmed by 5 bases and the J gene end by 7 bases; junction bases not matched to a gene: 5. The CDR3 sequence is 13 residues long. Germline CDR1 is DFQATT and CDR2 is SNEGSKA (reference sequence).

This clonotype was observed at least ten times. This chain uses TRBV27 with TRBJ2-7; D perhaps matches TRBD2 (5 bases). V was clipped by 3 bases and J by 3 bases, with 12 bases between them. The V gene's germline CDR1 is MNHEY and CDR2 SMNVEV (reference sequence). The CDR3 runs 14 residues. The CDR3 protein is CASSFYGRLYEQYF. The CDR3 DNA sequence: TGTGCCAGCAGTTTTTATGGGAGACTCTACGAGCAGTACTTC.

This clonotype came up many times. V is TRBV5-1 and J is TRBJ2-7; 9 bases map to TRBD1. CDR3 size: 14 residues. Germline lookup yields CDR1 SGHRS and CDR2 YFSETQ. V shed 0 bases and J 6 bases; nucleotides not matched to a gene: 4. CDR3 in DNA: TGCGCCAGCAGCTTGGGACAGGGGGGGGGCGAGCAGTACTTC. This sequence encodes CASSLGQGGGEQYF.

This clonotype is medium-sized within its sample. This rearrangement joins TRBV11-2 to TRBJ2-1; 15 nucleotides agree with TRBD2. The CDR3 length is 21 residues. CDR1 is SGHAT, CDR2 FQNNGV, per germline. Unmatched junction bases numbered 17, after V lost 0 bases and J lost 8 bases. The CDR3, as DNA: TGTGCCAGCAGCTTAGAACACCCTTGGACTAGCGGGGGGGGTTTTCTCGATGAGCAGTTCTTC. It encodes CASSLEHPWTSGGGFLDEQFF.

This clonotype was detected ten times or more. This chain joins TRBV12-3 or TRBV12-4 and TRBJ1-6; TRBD1 matches 8 bases. The V gene end was trimmed by 5 bases and the J gene end by 12 bases; junction bases not matched to a gene: 9. The CDR3 covers 14 residues. CDR3 sequence (DNA): TGTGCCAGCAGTCGGAGGACAGGGCCCCAACCCCTCCACTTT. Amino acids: CASSRRTGPQPLHF.

This clonotype was seen at least ten times. This chain joins TRBV20-1 and TRBJ2-1; 15 bases map to TRBD2. This CDR3 spans 14 amino acids. CDR1 DFQATT and CDR2 SNEGSKA come from the germline V gene (reference sequence). Trimming cost V 3 bases and J 12 bases; bases outside gene matches: 6. DNA of the CDR3: TGCAGTGCTAGTGCGGGACTAGCGGGGGGTTCGCAGTTCTTC. Protein product: CSASAGLAGGSQFF.

By sample fraction, this clonotype is medium-sized. The chain has TRBV25-1 and TRBJ2-3; D might be TRBD2 (7 bases). V was shortened by 3 bases and J by 2 bases, with 12 bases between the two germline ends. The CDR3 is made up of 15 amino acids. Germline assignment: CDR1 MGHDK and CDR2 SYGVNS. The CDR3 coding sequence is TGTGCCAGCAGTGACGGGGGGCAGGTCACAGATACGCAGTATTTT. This translates into CASSDGGQVTDTQYF. Variable domain in full (rest from reference TRBV25-1 and TRBJ2-3): EADIYQTPRYLVIGTGKKITLECSQTMGHDKMYWYQQDPGMELHLIHYSYGVNSTEKGDLSSESTVSRIRTEHFPLTLESARPSHTSQYLCASSDGGQVTDTQYFGPGTRLTVL.

The chain couples TRBV3-1 to TRBJ2-3, with 7 bases matching TRBD2. Trimming removed 6 bases from V and 5 bases from J; junction bases left unmatched: 14. The germline gives CDR1 LGHDT, CDR2 YNNKEL (reference sequence). The CDR3 is 16 residues long. CDR3 in amino acids: CASSQGGATLGDTQYF. The CDR3 DNA follows: TGTGCCAGCAGTCAGGGAGGGGCCACCCTAGGAGATACGCAGTATTTT.

This clonotype was counted at least ten times. This sequence joins TRBV24-1 and TRBJ2-1; D is possibly TRBD1 or TRBD2 (5 bases each). Germline CDR1 is KGHDR and CDR2 is SFDVKD. The CDR3 has 17 residues. V lost 4 bases, J lost 3 bases, and 18 bases lay in between. The DNA of the CDR3 is TGTGCCACCAGTGACCCTGGGGCAGGAGGAAGCTACAATGAGCAGTTCTTC. Encoded protein: CATSDPGAGGSYNEQFF.

The chain carries TRBV5-4 and TRBJ2-5; 8 bases agree with TRBD2. V was clipped by 0 bases and J by 5 bases; unmatched bases: 6. Germline lookup yields CDR1 SGHNT and CDR2 YYREEE (reference sequence). This CDR3 comprises 15 residues. CDR3 sequence (DNA): TGTGCCAGCAGCTTGGGGACTAGCTGGGGTGAGACCCAGTACTTC. Its translation: CASSLGTSWGETQYF.

This clonotype was found many times. This rearrangement joins TRBV24-1 to TRBJ1-1; D is possibly TRBD1 (5 bases). The germline V gene encodes CDR1 KGHDR and CDR2 SFDVKD. This CDR3 is 13 amino acids long. Trimming took off 5 bases at V and 1 base at J, with 7 bases between the two ends. This chain's CDR3 is CATSAGPNTEAFF. The CDR3 DNA reads as TGTGCCACCAGTGCAGGGCCGAACACTGAAGCTTTCTTT.